Listed here is a single T cell receptor beta chain. Its matching antigen is unknown. Donors consisted of healthy bone marrow donors. The CDR3 is 16 residues long. V was pared by 4 bases and J by 2 bases, with 12 bases of the junction left unmatched. Germline V lookup: CDR1 SGDLS, CDR2 YYNGEE. Researchers ran the PCR with 60 Vbeta and 13 Jbeta primers. Authors' processing steps: Later, tens of millions of unique TCR beta chains were counted in an analysis, and roughly 10 million of them were shared. Using immunoSEQ multiplex PCR, the repertoire was profiled, and TCRdb retains in-frame clones only, with some absent. D and trimming were read from the DNA, whereas the V and J calls and clone size are those reported in that table. The sample carries about 170,000 clones, less than 80% recorded once. The entry originates in a study of cytomegalovirus exposure and HLA in healthy donors. Study results and caveats: The study recorded 160 or so TCR beta chains that were cytomegalovirus-associated. Later analysis identified several of the most significant clusters that appeared linked to common viral pathogens.

The chain recombines TRBV9 with TRBJ2-7; TRBD1 matches 7 bases. The TCR originated in a female donor in good health and CMV-seronegative. The specimen sequenced was PBMCs. Written as DNA, the CDR3 is TGTGCCAGCAGCCCCGACCCCCGGGACAGTGCCTACGAGCAGTACTTC. Encoded protein: CASSPDPRDSAYEQYF. Based on the CDR3 plus reference TRBV9 and TRBJ2-7, the full variable domain is DSGVTQTPKHLITATGQRVTLRCSPRSGDLSVYWYQQSLDQGLQFLIQYYNGEERAKGNILERFSAQQFPDLHSELNLSSLELGDSALYFCASSPDPRDSAYEQYFGPGTRLTVT.